Described below is a single T cell receptor (beta chain) sequence and its context. The antigen is not known. The CDR3 has 16 amino acids. The ends were cut back, 5 bases at V and 0 bases at J, with 16 bases in the middle. Germline V lookup: CDR1 SGHTA, CDR2 FQGNSA. These data originate in a study of T-cell reconstitution after alpha-beta-depleted transplantation in children. Study-wide points: Recipient T cells and thymic progenitors that survived were the source of the high TCRbeta diversity seen at day 60 in some patients.

The TCRbeta library incorporated unique molecular identifiers. Via MiXCR, TCRdb re-called the PCR reads, giving one row per CDR3 protein. The table lists about 510,000 distinct CDR3 sequences, about an eighth of them singletons. The sequences come from PBMCs, mostly from graft donor cells, collected 180 days after TCRalphabeta/CD19-depleted stem cell transplant. This chain uses TRBV7-2 with TRBJ1-1; TRBD1 is a possible D gene (5 bases). The origin of this receptor is a female patient aged 2-15 years who had a stem cell transplant for aplastic anemia, so the T cells may come from the graft donor. CDR3 loop: CASSQRAGMVNTEAFF. The CDR3 coding sequence is TGTGCCAGCAGCCAGCGGGCAGGGATGGTGAACACTGAAGCTTTCTTT.